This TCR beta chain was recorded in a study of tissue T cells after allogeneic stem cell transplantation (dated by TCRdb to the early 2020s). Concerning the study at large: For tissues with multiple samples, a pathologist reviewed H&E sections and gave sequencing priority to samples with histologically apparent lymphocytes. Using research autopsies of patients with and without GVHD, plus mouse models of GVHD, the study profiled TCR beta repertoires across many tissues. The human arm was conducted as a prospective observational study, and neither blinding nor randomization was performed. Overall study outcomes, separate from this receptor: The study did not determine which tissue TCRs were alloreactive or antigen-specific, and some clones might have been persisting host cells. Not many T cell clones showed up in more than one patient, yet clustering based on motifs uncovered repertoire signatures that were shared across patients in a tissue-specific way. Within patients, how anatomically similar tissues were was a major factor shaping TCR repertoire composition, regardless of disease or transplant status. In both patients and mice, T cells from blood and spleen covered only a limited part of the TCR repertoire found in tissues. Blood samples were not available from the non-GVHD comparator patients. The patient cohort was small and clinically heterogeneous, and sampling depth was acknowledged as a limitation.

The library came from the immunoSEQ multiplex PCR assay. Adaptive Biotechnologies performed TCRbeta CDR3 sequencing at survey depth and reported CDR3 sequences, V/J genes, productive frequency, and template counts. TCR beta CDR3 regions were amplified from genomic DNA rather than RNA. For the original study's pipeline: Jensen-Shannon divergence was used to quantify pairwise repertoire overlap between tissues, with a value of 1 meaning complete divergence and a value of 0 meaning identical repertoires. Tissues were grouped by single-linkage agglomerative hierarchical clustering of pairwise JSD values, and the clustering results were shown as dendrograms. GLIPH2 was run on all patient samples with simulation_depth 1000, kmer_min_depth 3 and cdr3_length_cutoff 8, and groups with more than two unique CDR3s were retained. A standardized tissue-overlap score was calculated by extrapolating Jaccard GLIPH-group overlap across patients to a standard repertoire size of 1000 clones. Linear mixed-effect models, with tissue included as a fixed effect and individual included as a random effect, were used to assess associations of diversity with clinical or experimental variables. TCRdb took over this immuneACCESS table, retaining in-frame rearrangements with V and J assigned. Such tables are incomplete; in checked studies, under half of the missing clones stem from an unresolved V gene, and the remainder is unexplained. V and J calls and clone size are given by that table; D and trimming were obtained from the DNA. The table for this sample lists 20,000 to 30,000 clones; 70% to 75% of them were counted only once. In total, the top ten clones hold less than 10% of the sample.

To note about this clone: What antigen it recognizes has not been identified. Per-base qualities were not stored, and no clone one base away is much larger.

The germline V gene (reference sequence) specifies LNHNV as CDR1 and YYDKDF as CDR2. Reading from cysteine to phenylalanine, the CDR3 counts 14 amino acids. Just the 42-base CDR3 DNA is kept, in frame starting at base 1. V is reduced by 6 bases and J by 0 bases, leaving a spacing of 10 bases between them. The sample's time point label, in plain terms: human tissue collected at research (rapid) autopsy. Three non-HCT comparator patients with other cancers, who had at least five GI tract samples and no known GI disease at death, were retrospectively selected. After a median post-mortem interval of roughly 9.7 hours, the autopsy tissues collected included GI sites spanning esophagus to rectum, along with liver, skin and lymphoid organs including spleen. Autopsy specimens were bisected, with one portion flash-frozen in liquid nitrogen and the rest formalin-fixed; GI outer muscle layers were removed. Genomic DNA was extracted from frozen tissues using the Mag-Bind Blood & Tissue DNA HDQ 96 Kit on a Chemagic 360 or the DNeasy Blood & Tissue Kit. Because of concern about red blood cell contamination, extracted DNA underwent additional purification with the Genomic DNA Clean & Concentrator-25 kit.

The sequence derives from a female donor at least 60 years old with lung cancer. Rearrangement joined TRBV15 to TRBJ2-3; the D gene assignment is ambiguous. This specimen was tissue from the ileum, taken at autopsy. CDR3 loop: CATRVRISTDTQYF. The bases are TGTGCCACCAGGGTCCGGATTAGCACAGATACGCAGTATTTT.